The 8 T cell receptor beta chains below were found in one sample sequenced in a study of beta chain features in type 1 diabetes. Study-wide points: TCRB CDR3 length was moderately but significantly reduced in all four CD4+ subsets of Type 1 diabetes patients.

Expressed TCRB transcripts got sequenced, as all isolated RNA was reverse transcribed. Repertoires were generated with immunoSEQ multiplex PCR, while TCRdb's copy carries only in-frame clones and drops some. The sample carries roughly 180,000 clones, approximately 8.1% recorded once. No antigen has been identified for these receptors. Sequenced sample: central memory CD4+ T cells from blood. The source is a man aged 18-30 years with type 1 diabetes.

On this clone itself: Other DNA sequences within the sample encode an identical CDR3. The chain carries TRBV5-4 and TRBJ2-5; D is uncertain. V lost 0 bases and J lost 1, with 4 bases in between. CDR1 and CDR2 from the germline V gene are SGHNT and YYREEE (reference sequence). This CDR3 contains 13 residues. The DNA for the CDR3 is TGTGCCAGCAGCTTGGGCAGCCAAGAGACCCAGTACTTC. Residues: CASSLGSQETQYF.

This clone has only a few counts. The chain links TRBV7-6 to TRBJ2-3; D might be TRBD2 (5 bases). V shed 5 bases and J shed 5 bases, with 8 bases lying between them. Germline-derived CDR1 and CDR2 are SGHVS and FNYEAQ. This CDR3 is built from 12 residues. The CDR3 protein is CASSPGLDTQYF. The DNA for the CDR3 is TGTGCCAGCAGCCCCGGACTAGATACGCAGTATTTT. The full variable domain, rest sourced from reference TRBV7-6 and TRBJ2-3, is GAGVSQSPRYKVTKRGQDVALRCDPISGHVSLYWYRQALGQGPEFLTYFNYEAQQDKSGLPNDRFSAERPEGSISTLTIQRTEQRDSAMYRCASSPGLDTQYFGPGTRLTVL.

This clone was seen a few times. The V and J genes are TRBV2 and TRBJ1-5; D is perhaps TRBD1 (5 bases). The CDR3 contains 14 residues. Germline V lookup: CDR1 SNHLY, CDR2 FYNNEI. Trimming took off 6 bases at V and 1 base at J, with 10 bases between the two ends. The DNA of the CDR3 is TGTGCCAGCAGCCTCGACAGAAGCAATCAGCCCCAGCATTTT. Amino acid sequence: CASSLDRSNQPQHF.

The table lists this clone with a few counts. CDR3 sequence: CASSALGTGGTGELFF. The CDR3, as DNA: TGTGCCAGCAGTGCACTCGGGACAGGGGGCACCGGGGAGCTGTTTTTT. The gene calls are TRBV6-1 and TRBJ2-2; 11 bases line up with TRBD1. The germline CDR1 and CDR2 sequences are MNHNS and SASEGT. The CDR3 consists of 16 residues. Unmatched junction bases numbered 5, after V lost 4 bases and J lost 4 bases.

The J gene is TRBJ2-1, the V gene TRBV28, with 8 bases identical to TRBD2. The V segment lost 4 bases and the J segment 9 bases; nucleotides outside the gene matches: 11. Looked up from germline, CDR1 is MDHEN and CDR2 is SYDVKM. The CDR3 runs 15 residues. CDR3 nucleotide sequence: TGTGCCAGCAGTTCCCCGGGACTAGTATCCAGTGAGCAGTTCTTC. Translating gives CASSSPGLVSSEQFF.

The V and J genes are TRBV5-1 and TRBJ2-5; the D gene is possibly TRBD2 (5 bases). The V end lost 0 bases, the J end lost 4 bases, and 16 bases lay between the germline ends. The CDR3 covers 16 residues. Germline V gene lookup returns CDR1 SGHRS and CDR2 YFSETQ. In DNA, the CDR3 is TGCGCCAGCAGCTTGGGAGCCCCTCATGGAGGAGAGACCCAGTACTTC. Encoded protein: CASSLGAPHGGETQYF.

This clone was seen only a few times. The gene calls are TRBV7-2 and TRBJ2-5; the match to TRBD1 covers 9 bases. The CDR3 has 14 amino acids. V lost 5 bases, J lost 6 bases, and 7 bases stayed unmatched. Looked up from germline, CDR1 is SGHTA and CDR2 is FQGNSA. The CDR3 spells CASSRPGQGQTQYF. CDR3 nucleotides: TGTGCCAGCAGCAGGCCGGGACAGGGACAGACCCAGTACTTC.

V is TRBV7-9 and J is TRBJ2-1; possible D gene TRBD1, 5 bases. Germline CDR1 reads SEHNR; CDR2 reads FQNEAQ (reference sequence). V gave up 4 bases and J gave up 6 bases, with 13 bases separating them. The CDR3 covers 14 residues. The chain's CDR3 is CASSYQGWGNEQFF. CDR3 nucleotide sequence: TGTGCCAGCAGCTATCAGGGTTGGGGCAATGAGCAGTTCTTC.